The T cell receptor (beta chain) described here comes from a study of blood T cells in healthy people across ages. This clonotype has only a few counts. The authors ran a second PCR of about 7 to 11 cycles using a sample-barcoded 5' primer and a J-beta primer mix. TCRdb reprocessed the 5' RACE reads via MiXCR and lists one record per CDR3 protein. This table holds approximately 800,000 distinct CDR3 sequences, 35% to 60% found once. The sample providers were healthy Caucasian people from Russia, aged about 6 to 100. The CDR3 extends over 14 amino acids. V lost 3 bases and J lost 6, with 12 bases in between.

The source is a man at least 80 years old in good health. Sequencing was carried out using blood. V gene TRBV12-3 or TRBV12-4 combines with J gene TRBJ2-1; D possibly corresponds to TRBD2 (5 bases). In nucleotides, the CDR3 is TGTGCCAGCAGTTTGCGTCAGGCGGGCAATGAGCAGTTCTTC. Translating it yields CASSLRQAGNEQFF.